This T cell receptor (beta chain) originates from a study of human T cells and chemical hapten exposure. The CDR3 covers 16 residues. Trimming removed 4 bases from V and 7 bases from J, with 19 bases in between. The V gene's germline CDR1 is LGHNA and CDR2 YSLEER. As for time point: patch test 1, 2 weeks after DPC sensitization. Indicated treatment: therapeutic diphenylcyclopropenone sensitization with weekly scalp DPC. A single record per CDR3 protein comes from TCRdb applying MiXCR to the RACE reads. The sample lists fewer than 400,000 distinct CDR3 sequences, approximately 6.3% occurring once. This clonotype was seen ten or more times.

The receptor was derived from a woman aged 18-29 years with alopecia areata. Some clones in this sample may be carry-over from other donors' samples. Sequenced here: whole blood, sampled in connection with sensitization to the hapten diphenylcyclopropenone (DPC). This chain links TRBV4-3 with TRBJ1-4, with a tentative D call TRBD1 (6 bases). The DNA of the CDR3 is TGCGCCAGCAGCCTCATTCCTTCCACAGGGAGTGAAAAACTGTTTTTT. It yields the protein CASSLIPSTGSEKLFF.